Sequencing of this TCR beta chain was carried out in a study of shared clonotypes between healthy human individuals (dated by TCRdb to 2020 to 2021). Looking at the study overall: The cohort comprised a couple of women and three men aged 18 to 49 years. Each donor's leukapheresis produced roughly between roughly 0.85 and 10 billion PBMCs. For each donor, three plates each were used for CD4 naive and CD4 memory, two plates were used for CD8 naive, and one plate was used for CD8 memory. Libraries were prepared and TCR repertoires were sequenced by different laboratories using diverse techniques, in order to increase sequencing depth and limit assay-specific biases. The study deeply sequenced blood TCR repertoires of several healthy adults to estimate repertoire size and the extent of clonotype sharing between individuals. General conclusions and limits of the study: Higher generation probabilities were observed for clonotypes shared by all four sorted-subset donors than for non-shared clonotypes. Only blood was sampled, and tissue TCR repertoires likely differ from those in blood. Pairwise subsampling led to the expectation that sequencing depth would affect the degree of clonotype sharing among donors. Larger estimated clonotype richness was generally found for naive subsets than for memory subsets. Sharing across a few donors was observed for around 5% of naive CD4, less than 4% of naive CD8, over 2% of memory CD4, and around 0.4% of memory CD8 clonotypes. The small number of donors limited the genetic and exposure-history diversity represented. Rarefaction of sorted-subset datasets indicated incomplete sequencing despite the large sequencing depth.

Remarks on this clone: Which antigen it targets is not known. Within one base of it there is no much larger clone, and no base qualities were kept.

The donors were healthy, HIV-negative adults with no recently reported acute infections or vaccinations. All donors were Caucasian adults living in Nashville, Tennessee, USA. CD4+ T cells were enriched by magnetic negative selection; naive cells were then positively selected on CD45RA, and the negative fraction formed the memory subset. Blood was obtained by leukapheresis, after which PBMCs were separated by Ficoll-Histopaque density gradient centrifugation and cryopreserved in liquid nitrogen vapor phase. Analytical flow cytometry was used to check the purity and quantity of every magnetically sorted T cell population. From each sorted fraction, genomic DNA was isolated and quantified by UV absorbance on a Nanodrop 2000c. V gives up 6 bases and J gives up 7 bases, and the segment between their germline ends measures 12 bases. The CDR3 goes from the cysteine to the phenylalanine over 12 residues. Of the read, only the CDR3 DNA is kept; its 36 bases are in frame from base 1. The CDR1 and CDR2 encoded by the germline V gene are SGHVS and FQNEAQ.

TCR CDR3 regions were amplified from genomic DNA by multiplex PCR using the deep immunoSEQ assay. For each cell subset, the extracted genomic DNA was distributed evenly across all wells of several immunoSEQ 96-well plates, and each plate served as one replicate. For sorted subsets, 150 to 250 ng of genomic DNA, equivalent to tens of thousands of T cell genomes, went into each replicate PCR. The purified libraries were quantified using a Qubit 3.0 fluorometer, sized with a Bioanalyzer 2100, and then quantified again using the KAPA Library Quantification kit. Every immunoSEQ 96-well plate was sequenced on a separate single-read 150-cycle Illumina NextSeq 550 flow cell. Per the original workflow: Because the immunoSEQ output included only junctional sequences and no quality scores, the filtering could not be the same as the filtering used for full-length reads. Sequences were annotated with PyIR, a Python wrapper for IgBLAST v1.9, using IMGT germline references to assign V/J genes and CDR3. Reads with weak V/J assignments (E-value above 1e-6), missing CDR3, stop codons, out-of-frame junctions, or ambiguous translated residues were removed. A V3J clonotype was defined by an identical inferred V gene, J gene, and CDR3 amino acid sequence. The percentage overlap between two repertoires was calculated by dividing the number of shared unique clonotypes by the size of the smaller repertoire. Three approaches were used to assess repertoire richness: RTK rarefaction, the Chao1 estimator, and Recon v2.1 estimates of unobserved clonotypes. For all TCRbeta clonotypes obtained by the gDNA method from a handful of donors, generation probabilities were computed with OLGA. The table was pulled from immuneACCESS by TCRdb, which kept in-frame rearrangements only. Such tables lose some clones; where checked, under half of the loss comes from unresolved V genes, and the rest has no known cause. The DNA was the basis for D and trimming; V, J and clone size are from that table. Recorded for this sample are approximately 2,300,000 clones; 80% to 95% of them occurred a single time. The biggest ten clones account for around 0.4% of the sample.

The source material was naive CD4+ T cells from PBMCs. The intended sense of this specimen's cell subset or site label: CD45RA+ positively selected. The receptor chain draws on TRBV7-8 and TRBJ1-1, and possibly TRBD1, on 5 matching bases. The origin of this receptor is a man aged 18 to 29 in good health. Some clones in this sample may be carry-over from other donors' samples. The CDR3 sequence is CASRRDSIEAFF. The bases are TGTGCCAGCAGAAGAGACAGTATTGAAGCTTTCTTT.